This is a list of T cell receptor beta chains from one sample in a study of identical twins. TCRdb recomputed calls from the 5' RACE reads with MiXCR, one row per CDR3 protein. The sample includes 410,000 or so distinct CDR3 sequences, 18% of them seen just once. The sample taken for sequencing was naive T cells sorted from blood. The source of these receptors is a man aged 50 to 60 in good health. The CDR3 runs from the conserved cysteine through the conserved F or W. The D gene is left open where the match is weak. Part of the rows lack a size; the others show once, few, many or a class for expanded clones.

CASSLAPAGGVTDTQYF | TGTGCCAGCAGCTTGGCCCCAGCGGGGGGCGTCACAGATACGCAGTATTTT | TRBV5-6 | few | TRBJ2-3 | TRBD2
CASSPGTPFVSGNTIYF | TGTGCCAGCAGCCCCGGGACACCATTTGTCTCTGGAAACACCATATATTTT | TRBV7-2 | few | TRBJ1-3 | NA
CASSLPLGRDGAYEQYF | TGTGCCAGCAGTCTTCCATTGGGCAGGGATGGGGCCTACGAGCAGTACTTC | TRBV28 | few | TRBJ2-7 | NA
CASRGSNYGYTF | TGTGCCAGCCGGGGATCTAACTATGGCTACACCTTC | TRBV5-5 | few | TRBJ1-2 | NA
CASSGGKLFF | TGTGCCAGCAGCGGTGGAAAACTGTTTTTT | TRBV7-9 | NA | TRBJ1-4 | NA
CSAKGSSYEQYF | TGCAGTGCTAAGGGGTCCTCCTACGAGCAGTACTTC | TRBV20-1 | few | TRBJ2-7 | NA
CASSLGRGNRIQETQYF | TGTGCCAGCAGCTTAGGAAGAGGCAACAGGATTCAAGAGACCCAGTACTTC | TRBV11-2 | many | TRBJ2-5 | NA
CASSYRPYNEQFF | TGTGCCAGCAGTTACAGGCCCTACAATGAGCAGTTCTTC | TRBV7-9 | few | TRBJ2-1 | NA
CASSRGQVLLGELFF | TGTGCCAGCTCACGCGGACAGGTCCTTCTGGGGGAGCTGTTTTTT | TRBV18 | NA | TRBJ2-2 | TRBD1
CASSQSSNQPQHF | TGTGCCAGCTCACAATCAAGCAATCAGCCCCAGCATTTT | TRBV18 | NA | TRBJ1-5 | NA
CASSAGAYEQYF | TGCGCCAGCAGTGCGGGGGCCTACGAGCAGTACTTC | TRBV10-2 | NA | TRBJ2-7 | NA
CASSDDVGVSGMNTGELFF | TGTGCCAGCAGTGATGATGTGGGTGTTAGCGGGATGAACACCGGGGAGCTGTTTTTT | TRBV6-1 | NA | TRBJ2-2 | TRBD2
CASSHLATSYTF | TGTGCCAGCAGCCATCTTGCCACAAGCTACACCTTC | TRBV14 | few | TRBJ1-2 | NA
CASSQDIGGMYNEQFF | TGCGCCAGCAGCCAAGATATCGGGGGGATGTACAATGAGCAGTTCTTC | TRBV4-3 | few | TRBJ2-1 | TRBD2
CASSSTGEHWYEQYF | TGCGCCAGCAGCTCGACAGGGGAGCATTGGTACGAGCAGTACTTC | TRBV5-1 | NA | TRBJ2-7 | TRBD1
CASSQRELADAGANVLTF | TGTGCCAGCAGCCAAAGGGAACTAGCAGACGCTGGGGCCAACGTCCTGACTTTC | TRBV4-2 | many | TRBJ2-6 | NA
CASSGGGQPQHF | TGTGCCAGCAGTGGGGGTGGTCAGCCCCAGCATTTT | TRBV12-3/TRBV12-4 | many | TRBJ1-5 | NA
CASSYLDRGVDTEAFF | TGTGCCAGCAGTTACTTGGACAGAGGGGTGGACACTGAAGCTTTCTTT | TRBV6-2/TRBV6-3 | many | TRBJ1-1 | NA
CASSQGGLDTQYF | TGTGCCAGCAGTCAGGGTGGCCTAGATACGCAGTATTTT | TRBV2 | many | TRBJ2-3 | NA
CASRGTADYGYTF | TGTGCCAGCAGGGGGACGGCGGACTATGGCTACACCTTC | TRBV12-3/TRBV12-4 | NA | TRBJ1-2 | NA
CASSLAPTNNEQFF | TGTGCCAGCAGCTTAGCTCCGACCAACAATGAGCAGTTCTTC | TRBV7-9 | NA | TRBJ2-1 | NA
CASSQDPGQGVPGELFF | TGCGCCAGCAGCCAAGATCCAGGACAGGGGGTTCCCGGGGAGCTGTTTTTT | TRBV4-1 | NA | TRBJ2-2 | TRBD1
CGARDARGAREAFF | TGCGGTGCTAGAGATGCAAGGGGGGCGAGGGAGGCTTTCTTT | TRBV20-1 | NA | TRBJ1-1 | NA
CASSLMSTMPYEQYF | TGTGCCAGCAGCTTAATGTCGACTATGCCCTACGAGCAGTACTTC | TRBV7-2 | NA | TRBJ2-7 | NA
CASSYRLGQQETQYF | TGTGCCAGCAGTTACCGATTGGGACAGCAAGAGACCCAGTACTTC | TRBV6-2/TRBV6-3 | few | TRBJ2-5 | TRBD1
CSASRAGRKLTYEQYF | TGCAGTGCTAGTAGAGCAGGGCGAAAACTAACCTACGAGCAGTACTTC | TRBV20-1 | NA | TRBJ2-7 | NA
CSARPSRDRGLDIQYF | TGCAGTGCTAGACCTTCTCGGGACAGGGGATTAGACATTCAGTACTTC | TRBV20-1 | few | TRBJ2-4 | TRBD1
CASSLGGPTYEQYF | TGTGCCAGCAGTTTGGGGGGCCCTACCTACGAGCAGTACTTC | TRBV12-3/TRBV12-4 | many | TRBJ2-7 | NA
CASSSRGGLGATDTQYF | TGTGCCAGCAGCTCTCGCGGCGGACTAGGGGCCACAGATACGCAGTATTTT | TRBV7-9 | NA | TRBJ2-3 | TRBD2